The 29 T cell receptor beta chains given below trace back to one sample, sequenced in a study of cytomegalovirus exposure and HLA in healthy donors (dated by TCRdb to the late 2010s). The library was produced with the immunoSEQ multiplex PCR assay. The multiplex PCR relied on a mix of 60 forward primers for TCR Vbeta segments and 13 reverse primers for TCR Jbeta segments. Here the immuneACCESS table is served through TCRdb, limited to in-frame sequences with V and J called. Missing clones are a known gap in these copies; in checked studies unresolved V genes cover under half, and the rest lacks a known reason. In this sample the table shows 150,000 to 200,000 clones, approximately 70% of which occur a single time. The top ten clonotypes cover less than 2% of the sample. The sample comprised PBMCs. All receptors come from a woman younger than 45 in good health and CMV-seronegative.

The chain recombines TRBV29-1 with TRBJ1-2, with D unresolved. Deletions cut 0 bases from V and 10 bases from J, with 9 bases between. The CDR3 consists of 11 residues. Germline V CDR1 and CDR2: SQVTM, ANQGSEA. CDR3 region: CSVEEPEVYTF. CDR3 DNA sequence: TGCAGCGTTGAAGAGCCAGAGGTCTACACCTTC.

There are a few counts of this clone. The genes are TRBV7-3 and TRBJ2-5; 8 bases line up with TRBD2. Germline assignment: CDR1 SGHTA and CDR2 FQGTGA. The CDR3 runs 15 residues. Germline trimming cut 2 bases from V and 2 bases from J; bases unmatched to any gene: 4. CDR3 sequence reads: CASSLFGGGQETQYF. The CDR3 DNA is TGTGCCAGCAGCTTATTCGGCGGGGGGCAAGAGACCCAGTACTTC.

V is TRBV21-1 and J is TRBJ2-7; TRBD1 is the table's D call and was not checked against the DNA. TRBV21-1 is a pseudogene locus. The CDR3 consists of 12 residues. CDR3 region: CASSTVSYEQYF. The CDR3 DNA is TGTGCCAGCAGTACAGTGTCCTACGAGCAGTACTTC.

This chain joins TRBV7-9 and TRBJ2-1, with TRBD2 identical over 7 bases. CDR1 SEHNR and CDR2 FQNEAQ come from the germline V gene (reference sequence). Trimming cost V 1 base and J 7 bases; bases outside gene matches: 10. The CDR3 spans 16 residues. The CDR3 here is CASSLVPSGRGNEQFF. CDR3 coding DNA: TGTGCCAGCAGCTTAGTCCCTAGCGGTAGAGGGAATGAGCAGTTCTTC.

This clone was seen only once. The chain couples TRBV28 to TRBJ2-5, with D maybe TRBD1 (6 bases). This CDR3 is built from 14 residues. Germline V gene sequence: CDR1 MDHEN, CDR2 SYDVKM. Trimming removed 3 bases from V and 13 bases from J, with 21 bases in between. The DNA for the CDR3 is TGTGCCAGCAGTTTCGGCAGGGGCCTCTCCATTTGGTACTTC. Protein sequence: CASSFGRGLSIWYF.

This clone was picked up a small number of times. V and J are TRBV6-6 and TRBJ2-7; D perhaps matches TRBD1 (6 bases). The V and J ends lost 5 bases and 5 bases respectively, with 19 bases between them. The CDR3 contains 15 residues. Germline values: CDR1 MNHNY, CDR2 SVGAGI (reference sequence). CDR3 in amino acids: CASSRGLRGPHEQYF. The CDR3 coding sequence is TGTGCCAGCAGTAGGGGCCTCAGGGGTCCCCACGAGCAGTACTTC.

This clone was recorded a few times. The chain has TRBV27 and TRBJ2-1, with 14 bases lining up with TRBD2. Germline V lookup: CDR1 MNHEY, CDR2 SMNVEV (reference sequence). The V gene end was trimmed by 2 bases and the J gene end by 1 base; junction bases not matched to a gene: 13. The CDR3 totals 21 residues. The CDR3 reads CASSLRRRGLAGGLSYNEQFF. In DNA form, the CDR3 reads TGTGCCAGCAGTTTACGCCGACGTGGACTAGCGGGAGGCCTATCCTACAATGAGCAGTTCTTC.

The chain couples TRBV10-3 to TRBJ2-3, with 7 bases matching TRBD2. The CDR3 is 16 amino acids. CDR1 is ENHRY, CDR2 SYGVKD, per germline. After removal of 11 bases from V and 2 bases from J, the junction contained 16 bases not matched to a gene. CDR3 nucleotide sequence: TGTGCCGCTGGGGCTAGCGGAGGTCTGGTCACAGATACGCAGTATTTT. It yields the protein CAAGASGGLVTDTQYF.

This chain links TRBV19 with TRBJ2-2; 7 bases line up with TRBD2. With 11 bases clipped from V and 4 bases from J, the junction kept 16 bases outside the gene matches. This CDR3 comprises 16 residues. Germline loops: CDR1 LNHDA, CDR2 SQIVND (reference sequence). In DNA, the CDR3 is TGTGCCGCGCGAACGGAGGCGGGGGTTAGCACCGGGGAGCTGTTTTTT. Protein sequence: CAARTEAGVSTGELFF.

V is TRBV9 and J is TRBJ1-1; 7 nucleotides line up with TRBD1. V trimming: 3 bases; J trimming: 0 bases; junction bases outside the gene matches: 14. This CDR3 has 18 amino acids. Germline CDR1 and CDR2: SGDLS and YYNGEE. CDR3 sequence reads: CASSAQGGVTLMNTEAFF. Here the CDR3 DNA reads TGTGCCAGCAGCGCCCAGGGGGGCGTGACCTTAATGAACACTGAAGCTTTCTTT.

This clone came up a few times. The CDR3 nucleotides are TGTGCCATCAGTGGCGGCAGGGGGGACGCTGAAGCTTTCTTT. Protein product: CAISGGRGDAEAFF. V usage is TRBV10-3 and J usage is TRBJ1-1; 7 positions agree with TRBD1. Unmatched junction bases numbered 8, after V lost 4 bases and J lost 6 bases. This CDR3 is 14 amino acids long. Germline CDR1 reads ENHRY; CDR2 reads SYGVKD.

This clone was recorded only once. J is TRBJ2-7 and V is TRBV7-6; D uncertain. Germline V CDR1 and CDR2: SGHVS, FNYEAQ. Trimming removed 5 bases from V and 5 bases from J, with 7 bases in between. The CDR3 has 11 residues. The CDR3 sequence is CASSPGHEQYF. For the CDR3, the DNA is TGTGCCAGCAGCCCTGGCCACGAGCAGTACTTC.

This rearrangement joins TRBV5-6 to TRBJ1-5; D remains ambiguous. Trimming stripped 0 bases from V and 8 bases from J, with 6 bases between. CDR1 is SGHDT and CDR2 is YYEEEE in the germline V gene. This CDR3 has 12 residues. The CDR3 reads CASSLDGEPQHF. The CDR3 DNA follows: TGTGCCAGCAGCTTGGACGGGGAGCCCCAGCATTTT.

This clone was observed once. The genes are TRBV29-1 and TRBJ2-1; perhaps TRBD1 as D (5 bases). CDR1 is SQVTM, CDR2 ANQGSEA, per germline. Trimming stripped 8 bases from V and 8 bases from J, with 22 bases between. This CDR3 has 14 amino acids. The CDR3 is CSTRQSLLFDEQFF. In nucleotides, the CDR3 is TGCAGCACCCGACAGTCTCTCCTATTCGATGAGCAGTTCTTC.

The gene calls are TRBV25-1 and TRBJ1-4; 10 bases fit TRBD1. CDR3 size: 14 residues. The germline V gene has CDR1 MGHDK and CDR2 SYGVNS. The V gene end was trimmed by 6 bases and the J gene end by 6 bases; junction bases not matched to a gene: 4. CDR3 nucleotides: TGTGCCAGCAGGGCCGGACAGGGGGATGAAAAACTGTTTTTT. This translates into CASRAGQGDEKLFF.

The chain employs TRBV7-9 and TRBJ1-2; D may be TRBD1 (6 bases). There are 14 residues in the CDR3. Germline V gives CDR1 SEHNR, CDR2 FQNEAQ (reference sequence). V lost 1 base to trimming and J lost 2 bases, with 8 bases between them. The CDR3 region is CASSLGGQNYGYTF. The CDR3 region has the DNA TGTGCCAGCAGCTTAGGCGGACAGAACTATGGCTACACCTTC. Combining the CDR3 with reference TRBV7-9 and TRBJ1-2 gives the whole variable domain DTGVSQNPRHKITKRGQNVTFRCDPISEHNRLYWYRQTLGQGPEFLTYFQNEAQLEKSRLLSDRFSAERPKGSFSTLEIQRTEQGDSAMYLCASSLGGQNYGYTFGSGTRLTVV.

The CDR3 reads CASSRGRQLYEQYF. CDR3 coding DNA: TGTGCCAGCAGCCGGGGCAGGCAGCTCTACGAGCAGTACTTC. The chain combines TRBV4-2 with TRBJ2-7; TRBD1 might be the D (5 bases). CDR1 and CDR2 from the germline V gene are LGHNA and YNFKEQ. CDR3 length: 14 amino acids. The V and J ends lost 4 bases and 3 bases respectively, with 13 bases between them.

This chain uses TRBV4-1 with TRBJ2-5; D remains unclear. Germline lookup yields CDR1 MGHRA and CDR2 YSYEKL. V lost 0 bases, J lost 0 bases, and 14 bases lay in between. CDR3 length: 17 amino acids. The CDR3 sequence: CASSQDATRTYQETQYF. CDR3 in DNA: TGCGCCAGCAGCCAAGACGCCACGCGAACCTACCAAGAGACCCAGTACTTC.

Comment on this clone: The sample contains more than one DNA sequence encoding this CDR3. This chain uses TRBV4-1 with TRBJ1-5, with D uncertain. This CDR3 contains 14 residues. CDR1 is MGHRA, CDR2 YSYEKL, per germline. The V end lost 0 bases, the J end lost 7 bases, and 10 bases lay between the germline ends. CDR3 sequence reads: CASSQDLVSQPQHF. The DNA for the CDR3 is TGCGCCAGCAGCCAAGATCTGGTTAGCCAGCCCCAGCATTTT.

The chain links TRBV4-1 to TRBJ2-5; 9 nucleotides agree with TRBD1. The length of the CDR3 is 17 residues. V shed 0 bases and J 5 bases; nucleotides not matched to a gene: 10. In germline, CDR1 is MGHRA, CDR2 YSYEKL. The CDR3 DNA is TGCGCCAGCAGCCAAGATAGGGGACAGGGTCGTACGGAGACCCAGTACTTC. It yields the protein CASSQDRGQGRTETQYF.

V and J are TRBV5-8 and TRBJ2-7, with D perhaps TRBD1 (6 bases). Germline V CDR1 and CDR2: SGHTS, YDEGEE. V was clipped by 0 bases and J by 6 bases, with 10 bases between them. The CDR3 is made up of 13 amino acids. The CDR3 DNA is TGTGCCAGCAGCTTGGGTCACAGGGTCGAGCAGTACTTC. It yields the protein CASSLGHRVEQYF.

The chain links TRBV27 to TRBJ1-1, with TRBD1 identical over 7 bases. This CDR3 has 14 residues. With 5 bases clipped from V and 1 base from J, the junction kept 4 bases outside the gene matches. Germline CDR1 and CDR2: MNHEY and SMNVEV (reference sequence). The CDR3 nucleotides are TGTGCCAGCAGTGAGGGACAGCCGAACACTGAAGCTTTCTTT. As protein: CASSEGQPNTEAFF.

V gene TRBV19 combines with J gene TRBJ1-1, with D possibly being TRBD1 (6 bases). There are 15 residues in the CDR3. CDR1 is LNHDA, CDR2 SQIVND, per germline (reference sequence). V was clipped by 4 bases and J by 1 base, with 13 bases between them. The CDR3 DNA reads TGTGCCAGTAGTACGTACAGGGTGGGGAACACTGAAGCTTTCTTT. Protein sequence: CASSTYRVGNTEAFF.

The chain carries TRBV7-9 and TRBJ2-1; a possible D gene is TRBD2 (6 bases). Between the trimmed V and J ends, which lost 1 base and 0 bases, there was a span of 7 bases. The CDR3 covers 15 residues. Germline V CDR1 and CDR2: SEHNR, FQNEAQ (reference sequence). This CDR3 is CASSLGRASYNEQFF. The DNA of the CDR3 is TGTGCCAGCAGCTTAGGGAGGGCCTCCTACAATGAGCAGTTCTTC.

The chain is built from TRBV4-3 and TRBJ1-4, with TRBD1 matching 10 bases. V lost 4 bases to trimming and J lost 7 bases; unmatched junction nucleotides: 9. Germline assignment: CDR1 LGHNA and CDR2 YSLEER. The CDR3 is 16 amino acids. The DNA of the CDR3 is TGCGCCAGCAGCCGTCGTACCGGGACAGGGGCTGAAAAACTGTTTTTT. Its translation: CASSRRTGTGAEKLFF.

V is TRBV4-1 and J is TRBJ2-7; TRBD2 matches at 8 bases. Losses at the gene ends were 0 bases for V and 5 bases for J; bases not matched to a gene: 15. CDR1 and CDR2 from the germline V gene are MGHRA and YSYEKL. The CDR3 extends over 18 amino acids. DNA of the CDR3: TGCGCCAGCAGCCAAGAACCCCCGGGGGCTAGCGGGTTTCACGAGCAGTACTTC. This translates into CASSQEPPGASGFHEQYF.

This rearrangement joins TRBV30 to TRBJ2-3; 9 bases are a match to TRBD2. Germline V gene lookup returns CDR1 GTSNPN and CDR2 SVGIG (reference sequence). J was trimmed by 6 bases and V by 3 bases; bases with no gene match: 7. CDR3 length: 14 residues. The CDR3 is CAWRKAGGSDTQYF. Here the CDR3 DNA reads TGTGCCTGGAGAAAGGCGGGAGGGTCCGATACGCAGTATTTT.

The J gene is TRBJ2-3, the V gene TRBV4-1; 7 bases align to TRBD2. Germline V gene lookup returns CDR1 MGHRA and CDR2 YSYEKL. This CDR3 contains 16 residues. With 0 bases clipped from V and 4 bases from J, the junction kept 7 bases outside the gene matches. CDR3 DNA sequence: TGCGCCAGCAGCCAAGATCGGCCAGGGAGGGCAGATACGCAGTATTTT. This gives the protein CASSQDRPGRADTQYF.

The genes are TRBV6-1 and TRBJ2-7; tentative D call: TRBD1 (6 bases). CDR3 length: 16 residues. Trimming cost V 1 base and J 2 bases, with 15 bases left between them. Germline CDR1 is MNHNS and CDR2 is SASEGT. DNA of the CDR3: TGTGCCAGCAGTGAAGGTTCGGCAGGGGTAACCTACGAGCAGTACTTC. Protein: CASSEGSAGVTYEQYF.